This is a list of T cell receptor beta chains from one sample in a study of T-cell reconstitution after alpha-beta-depleted transplantation in children. TCRdb re-analysed the PCR reads in MiXCR, keeping a single row per CDR3 protein. The sample records about 830,000 distinct CDR3 sequences, 15% to 20% being singletons. The input for sequencing was PBMCs, mostly from graft donor cells, taken 360 days after TCRalphabeta/CD19-depleted stem cell transplant. The receptors here all came from a male patient aged 10 to 17 who had a stem cell transplant for acute lymphoblastic leukemia, so the T cells may come from the graft donor. Both conserved end residues are part of each CDR3. A D gene is named only where the DNA matches it firmly. A clone size is listed for some rows: how often the clone was seen (once, few, many), or a class if it is expanded.

d_call j_call v_call clone_size cdr3_aa cdr3_nt
. TRBJ2-7 TRBV20-1 . CSAPRRQSYEQYF TGCAGTGCCCCCCGCCGTCAGTCCTACGAGCAGTACTTC
TRBD2 TRBJ2-7 TRBV9 many CASSPSGSGSYEQYF TGTGCCAGCAGCCCCTCTGGTAGCGGGAGCTACGAGCAGTACTTC
. TRBJ2-5 TRBV7-9 . CASSPDFGIQETQYF TGTGCCAGCAGCCCCGATTTTGGGATACAAGAGACCCAGTACTTC
. TRBJ2-7 TRBV27 . CASSLGGQYEQYF TGTGCCAGCAGTTTGGGGGGGCAGTACGAGCAGTACTTC
. TRBJ1-6 TRBV7-8 . CASSLEGSSYNSPLHF TGTGCCAGCAGCTTAGAAGGGAGCTCCTATAATTCACCCCTCCACTTT
TRBD1 TRBJ2-1 TRBV18 few CASSQGQPHNEQFF TGTGCCAGCTCACAGGGACAGCCCCACAATGAGCAGTTCTTC
. TRBJ1-1 TRBV7-9 many CASSLDHSRDTEAFF TGTGCCAGCAGCTTGGACCATTCCCGGGACACTGAAGCTTTCTTT
. TRBJ2-7 TRBV4-1 few CASRFTGSYEQYF TGCGCCAGCAGGTTTACAGGCTCCTACGAGCAGTACTTC
. TRBJ2-1 TRBV4-2 . CASSLGDGPYNEQFF TGTGCCAGCAGTTTGGGGGACGGGCCCTACAATGAGCAGTTCTTC
. TRBJ1-2 TRBV7-2 . CASSLVTAYGYTF TGTGCCAGCAGCTTAGTAACAGCCTATGGCTACACCTTC
TRBD2 TRBJ2-2 TRBV10-3 many CAMPQGSSGTLNTGELFF TGTGCCATGCCCCAGGGCTCTAGCGGGACTCTAAACACCGGGGAGCTGTTTTTT
. TRBJ2-1 TRBV6-2/TRBV6-3 . CASSYSTSWINEQFF TGTGCCAGCAGTTACTCGACTAGTTGGATCAATGAGCAGTTCTTC
. TRBJ1-4 TRBV20-1 few CSARDRPATNEKLFF TGCAGTGCTAGAGATAGGCCTGCAACTAATGAAAAACTGTTTTTT
. TRBJ2-5 TRBV4-1 . CASSQDLGILRETQYF TGCGCCAGCAGCCAAGATTTAGGGATCCTCCGGGAGACCCAGTACTTC
TRBD1 TRBJ2-2 TRBV6-5 few CASSSSQGAWRTGELFF TGTGCCAGCAGTTCGAGCCAGGGGGCATGGCGTACCGGGGAGCTGTTTTTT
. TRBJ2-5 TRBV5-1 few CASSFEGGAGQETQYF TGCGCCAGCAGCTTCGAGGGGGGGGCTGGTCAAGAGACCCAGTACTTC
. TRBJ1-4 TRBV5-6 few CASSVHAYLVGPTNEKLFF TGTGCCAGCAGCGTCCACGCTTACCTAGTAGGGCCAACTAATGAAAAACTGTTTTTT
. TRBJ2-2 TRBV12-3/TRBV12-4 . CASRPTPTPELFF TGTGCCAGCAGACCCACTCCAACACCGGAGCTGTTTTTT
TRBD2 TRBJ2-2 TRBV11-3 few CASSGRTSGTGELFF TGTGCCAGCAGCGGACGGACTAGCGGCACCGGGGAGCTGTTTTTT
. TRBJ2-3 TRBV7-6 . CASSFFSGGGDTQYF TGTGCCAGCAGCTTCTTTAGCGGAGGCGGAGATACGCAGTATTTT
. TRBJ2-7 TRBV11-2 few CASSLHIAPPLLADRDSYEQYF TGTGCCAGCAGCTTACATATAGCCCCTCCTCTTCTAGCGGACCGGGACAGTTACGAGCAGTACTTC
. TRBJ2-5 TRBV29-1 many CSVPGTGETQYF TGCAGCGTTCCCGGGACGGGAGAGACCCAGTACTTC
. TRBJ1-2 TRBV7-9 few CASSLSPDSSNYGYTF TGTGCCAGCAGCTTATCTCCCGACAGTTCTAACTATGGCTACACCTTC
TRBD2 TRBJ2-7 TRBV5-1 . CASSLVSSGNAYEQYF TGCGCCAGCAGCTTGGTATCTAGCGGGAACGCCTACGAGCAGTACTTC
. TRBJ2-7 TRBV29-1 many CSVGDTFYEQYF TGCAGCGTTGGTGACACCTTTTACGAGCAGTACTTC
. TRBJ2-1 TRBV5-1 many CASSLVVPNEQFF TGCGCCAGCAGCTTGGTTGTTCCCAATGAGCAGTTCTTC
. TRBJ2-3 TRBV3-1 many CASSQGHVDTQYF TGTGCCAGCAGCCAAGGGCACGTGGATACGCAGTATTTT
. TRBJ1-2 TRBV4-1 . CASSQETAYGYTF TGCGCCAGCAGCCAAGAGACAGCATATGGCTACACCTTC
. TRBJ2-7 TRBV12-3/TRBV12-4 . CASSWRGGGEQYF TGTGCCAGCAGTTGGAGAGGGGGAGGCGAGCAGTACTTC
. TRBJ2-5 TRBV7-9 few CASSLRAGGETQYF TGTGCCAGCAGCTTAAGGGCAGGAGGGGAGACCCAGTACTTC